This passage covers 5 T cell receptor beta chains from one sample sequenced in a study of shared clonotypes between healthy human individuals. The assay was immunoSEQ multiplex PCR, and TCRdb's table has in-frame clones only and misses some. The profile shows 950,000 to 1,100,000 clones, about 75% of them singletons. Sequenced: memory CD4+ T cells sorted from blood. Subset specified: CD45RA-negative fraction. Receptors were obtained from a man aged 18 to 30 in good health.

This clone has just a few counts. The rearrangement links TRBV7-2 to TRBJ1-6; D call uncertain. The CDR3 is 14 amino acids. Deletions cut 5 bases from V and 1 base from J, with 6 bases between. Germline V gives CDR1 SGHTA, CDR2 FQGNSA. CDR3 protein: CASSQWSYNSPLHF. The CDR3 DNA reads TGTGCCAGCAGCCAATGGTCCTATAATTCACCCCTCCACTTT.

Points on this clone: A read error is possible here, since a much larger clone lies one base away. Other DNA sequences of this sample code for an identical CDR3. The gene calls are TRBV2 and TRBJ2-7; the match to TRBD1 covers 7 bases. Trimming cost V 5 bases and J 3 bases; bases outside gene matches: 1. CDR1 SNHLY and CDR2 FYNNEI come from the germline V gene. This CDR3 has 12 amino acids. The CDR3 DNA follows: TGTGCCAGCAGTCGGGACAGCTACGAGCAGTACTTC. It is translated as CASSRDSYEQYF.

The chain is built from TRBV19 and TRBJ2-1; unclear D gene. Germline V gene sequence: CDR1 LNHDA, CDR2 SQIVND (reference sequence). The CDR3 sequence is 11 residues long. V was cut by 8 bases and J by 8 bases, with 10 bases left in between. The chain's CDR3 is CASSSRHEQFF. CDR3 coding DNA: TGTGCCAGTTCCTCAAGGCATGAGCAGTTCTTC. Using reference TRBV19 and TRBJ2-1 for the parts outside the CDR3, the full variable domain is DGGITQSPKYLFRKEGQNVTLSCEQNLNHDAMYWYRQDPGQGLRLIYYSQIVNDFQKGDIAEGYSVSREKKESFPLTVTSAQKNPTAFYLCASSSRHEQFFGPGTRLTVL.

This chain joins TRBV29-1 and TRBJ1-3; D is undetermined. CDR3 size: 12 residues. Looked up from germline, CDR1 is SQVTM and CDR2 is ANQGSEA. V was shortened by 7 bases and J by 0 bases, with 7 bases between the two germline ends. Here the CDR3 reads CSALSSGNTIYF. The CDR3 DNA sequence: TGCAGCGCTCTTAGCTCTGGAAACACCATATATTTT.

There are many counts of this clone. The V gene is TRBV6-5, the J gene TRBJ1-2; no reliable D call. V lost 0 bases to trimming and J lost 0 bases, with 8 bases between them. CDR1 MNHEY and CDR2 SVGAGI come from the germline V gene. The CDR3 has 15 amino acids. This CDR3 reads CASSYSETPNYGYTF. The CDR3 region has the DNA TGTGCCAGCAGTTACTCGGAAACACCTAACTATGGCTACACCTTC.